This entry lists 2 T cell receptor beta chains sequenced from one sample in a study of vaccination and CD4 T cells after COVID-19. Noted treatment: approximately 9-day PBMC culture with coronavirus spike peptide pools or control peptides (ViraFEST assay). Cultured CD4+ T-cell DNA underwent Oncomine TCR Beta short-read sequencing. TCRdb reprocessed the PCR reads via MiXCR and lists one record per CDR3 protein. The sample shows about 19,000 distinct CDR3 sequences, approximately 48% of them seen only once. Their recognized antigens are unknown. The sample in question was CD4+ T cells from blood, cultured in vitro, obtained after SARS-CoV-2 vaccination. These receptor sequences come from a human donor who had recovered from COVID-19.

The chain joins TRBV12-3 or TRBV12-4 to TRBJ2-3; the D call may be TRBD1 or TRBD2 (5 bases each). This CDR3 has 14 amino acids. V lost 3 bases and J lost 3, with 10 bases in between. The CDR3 DNA sequence: TGTGCCAGCAGTTTGGGACGGCCAACAGATACGCAGTATTTT. This sequence encodes CASSLGRPTDTQYF.

In its sample, this clonotype was seen once. The chain recombines TRBV19 with TRBJ1-2, with unresolved D. The CDR3 spans 14 residues. V was pared by 0 bases and J by 5 bases, with 10 bases between. The germline gives CDR1 LNHDA, CDR2 SQIVND (reference sequence). CDR3 DNA: TGTGCCAGTAGTATAGAGAACCGACCATATGGCTACACCTTC. Its translation: CASSIENRPYGYTF.